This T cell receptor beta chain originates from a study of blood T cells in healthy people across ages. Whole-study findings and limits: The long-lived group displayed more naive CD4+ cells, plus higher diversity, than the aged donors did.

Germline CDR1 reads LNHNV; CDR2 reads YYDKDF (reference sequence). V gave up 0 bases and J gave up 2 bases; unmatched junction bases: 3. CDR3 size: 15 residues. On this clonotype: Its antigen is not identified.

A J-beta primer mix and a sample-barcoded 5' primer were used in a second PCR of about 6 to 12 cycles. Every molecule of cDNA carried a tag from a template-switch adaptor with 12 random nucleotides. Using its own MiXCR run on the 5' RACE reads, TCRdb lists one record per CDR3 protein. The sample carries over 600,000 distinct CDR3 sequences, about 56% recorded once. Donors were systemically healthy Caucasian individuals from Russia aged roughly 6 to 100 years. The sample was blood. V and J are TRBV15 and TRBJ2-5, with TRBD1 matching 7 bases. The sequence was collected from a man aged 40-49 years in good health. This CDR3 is CATSRERTGQETQYF. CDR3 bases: TGTGCCACCAGCAGAGAGCGGACAGGACAAGAGACCCAGTACTTC.